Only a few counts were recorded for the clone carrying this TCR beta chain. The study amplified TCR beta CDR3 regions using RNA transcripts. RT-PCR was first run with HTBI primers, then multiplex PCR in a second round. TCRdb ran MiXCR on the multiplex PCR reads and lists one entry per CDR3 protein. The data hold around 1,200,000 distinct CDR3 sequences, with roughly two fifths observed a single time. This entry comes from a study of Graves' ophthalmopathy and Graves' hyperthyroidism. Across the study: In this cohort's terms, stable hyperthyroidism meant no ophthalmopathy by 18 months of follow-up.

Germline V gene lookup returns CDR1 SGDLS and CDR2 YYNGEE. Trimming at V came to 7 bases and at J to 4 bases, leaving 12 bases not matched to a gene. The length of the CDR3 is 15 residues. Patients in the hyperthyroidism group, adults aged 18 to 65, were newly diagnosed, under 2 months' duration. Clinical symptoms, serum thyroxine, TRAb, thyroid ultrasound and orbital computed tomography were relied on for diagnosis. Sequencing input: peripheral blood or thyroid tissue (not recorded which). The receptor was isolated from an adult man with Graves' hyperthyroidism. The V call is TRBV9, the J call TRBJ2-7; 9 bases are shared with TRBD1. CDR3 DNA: TGTGCCAGCTCACCGCAAGGGACAGGGCCATACGAGCAGTACTTC. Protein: CASSPQGTGPYEQYF.